Described below is a single TCR beta chain sequence and its context. This record comes from a study of blood T cell repertoires in COVID-19. Study processing details: The assay estimated nucleated cells by amplifying reference gene primers. Only in-frame clones appear in the TCRdb table, and some are missing; sequencing was by immunoSEQ multiplex PCR. V, J and clone size reflect that table, while D and trimming were determined from the DNA. The table has fewer than 350,000 clones, 80% to 90% seen once; the top ten hold 7.8%. This CDR3 is 12 amino acids long. Trimming shortened V by 6 bases and J by 6 bases, and 9 bases separated the two germline ends. Germline CDR1 reads MNHEY; CDR2 reads SMNVEV (reference sequence).

The specimen sequenced was peripheral blood. V and J are TRBV27 and TRBJ2-1, with D perhaps matching TRBD2 (5 bases). This TCR was recovered from a woman between 45 and 60 years old who had recovered from COVID-19. The CDR3, as DNA: TGTGCCAGCAGCACTAGTCCCAATGAGCAGTTCTTC. This encodes CASSTSPNEQFF.